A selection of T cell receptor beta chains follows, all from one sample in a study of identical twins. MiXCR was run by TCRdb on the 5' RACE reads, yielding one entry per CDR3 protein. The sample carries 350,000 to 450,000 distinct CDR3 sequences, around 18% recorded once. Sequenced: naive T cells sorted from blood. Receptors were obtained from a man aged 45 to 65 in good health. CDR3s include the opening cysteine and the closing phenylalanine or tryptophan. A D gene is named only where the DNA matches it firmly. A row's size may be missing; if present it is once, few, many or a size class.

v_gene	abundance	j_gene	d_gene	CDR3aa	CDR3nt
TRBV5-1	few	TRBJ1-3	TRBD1	CASRRTGNSGNTIYF	TGCGCCAGCAGACGGACAGGGAACTCTGGAAACACCATATATTTT
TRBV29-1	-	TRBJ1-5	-	CSVALDGYQPQHF	TGCAGCGTTGCTCTAGACGGTTATCAGCCCCAGCATTTT
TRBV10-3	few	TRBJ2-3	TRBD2	CAISLAGGGTDTQYF	TGTGCCATCAGCCTAGCGGGAGGGGGCACAGATACGCAGTATTTT
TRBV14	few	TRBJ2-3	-	CASSPGRGRENTQYF	TGTGCCAGCAGCCCTGGTAGGGGCCGGGAAAATACGCAGTATTTT
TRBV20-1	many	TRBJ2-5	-	CSAWGDAETQYF	TGCAGTGCTTGGGGAGACGCCGAGACCCAGTACTTC
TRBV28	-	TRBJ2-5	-	CASSLSWLGIQETQYF	TGTGCCAGCAGTTTGTCGTGGTTGGGCATTCAAGAGACCCAGTACTTC
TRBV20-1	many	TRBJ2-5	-	CSARLGSSKETQYF	TGCAGTGCTAGACTAGGGAGTTCAAAAGAGACCCAGTACTTC
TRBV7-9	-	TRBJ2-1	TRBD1	CASSQRDSFNEQFF	TGTGCCAGCAGCCAACGGGACAGCTTCAATGAGCAGTTCTTC
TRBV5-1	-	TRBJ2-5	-	CASSLAWQGETQYF	TGCGCCAGCAGCTTGGCCTGGCAGGGAGAGACCCAGTACTTC
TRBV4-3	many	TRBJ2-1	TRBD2	CASSQDGGGGAYNEQFF	TGCGCCAGCAGCCAAGATGGGGGGGGGGGAGCCTACAATGAGCAGTTCTTC
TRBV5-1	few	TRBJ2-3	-	CASSQEQLTDTQYF	TGCGCCAGCAGCCAAGAGCAGCTCACAGATACGCAGTATTTT
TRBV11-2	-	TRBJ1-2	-	CASSLAQGGYTF	TGTGCCAGCAGCTTAGCCCAGGGAGGCTACACCTTC
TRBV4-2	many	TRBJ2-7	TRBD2	CASSRGLAGDYEQYF	TGTGCCAGCAGCCGAGGACTAGCGGGAGATTACGAGCAGTACTTC
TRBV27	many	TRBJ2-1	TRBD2	CASKTSGSYNEQFF	TGTGCCAGCAAGACTAGCGGGAGCTACAATGAGCAGTTCTTC
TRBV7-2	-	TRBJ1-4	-	CASSLGGSNEKLFF	TGTGCCAGCAGCTTAGGGGGGAGTAATGAAAAACTGTTTTTT
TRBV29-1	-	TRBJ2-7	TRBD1	CSVEGDRDYEQYF	TGCAGCGTTGAAGGGGACAGGGATTACGAGCAGTACTTC
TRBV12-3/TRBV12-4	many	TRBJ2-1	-	CASRPENNEQFF	TGTGCCAGCAGGCCGGAGAACAATGAGCAGTTCTTC
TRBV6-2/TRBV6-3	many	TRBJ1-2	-	CASSYRPDGGGYTF	TGTGCCAGCAGTTATCGTCCCGACGGCGGGGGCTACACCTTC
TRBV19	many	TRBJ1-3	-	CASTVRGHSGNTIYF	TGTGCCAGTACCGTCCGGGGGCACTCTGGAAACACCATATATTTT
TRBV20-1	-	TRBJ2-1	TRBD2	CSARRGVRLAGDNEQFF	TGCAGTGCTAGACGGGGCGTCAGGCTAGCGGGAGACAATGAGCAGTTCTTC
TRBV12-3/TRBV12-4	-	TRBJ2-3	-	CASSLAGSLHTQYF	TGTGCCAGCAGTTTAGCGGGTTCCTTGCATACGCAGTATTTT
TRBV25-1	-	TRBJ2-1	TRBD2	CASSSGAGAYREQFF	TGTGCCAGCAGTTCCGGAGCGGGAGCTTACCGTGAGCAGTTCTTC
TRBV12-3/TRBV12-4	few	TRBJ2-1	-	CASSFLEGNEQFF	TGTGCCAGCAGTTTCCTGGAAGGGAATGAGCAGTTCTTC
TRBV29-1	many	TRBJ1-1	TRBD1	CSVGQGELGEAFF	TGCAGCGTTGGGCAGGGGGAGCTCGGTGAAGCTTTCTTT
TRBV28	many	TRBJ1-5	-	CASSLLGLGQPQHF	TGTGCCAGCAGTTTACTGGGGCTTGGTCAGCCCCAGCATTTT
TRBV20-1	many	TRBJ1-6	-	CSARDSRVSPLHF	TGCAGTGCTAGAGATTCGAGGGTTTCACCCCTCCACTTT
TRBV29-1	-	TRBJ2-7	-	CSVDVDYSYEQYF	TGCAGCGTTGATGTCGACTACTCCTACGAGCAGTACTTC
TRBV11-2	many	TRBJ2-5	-	CASSRPRRTQYF	TGTGCCAGCAGCCGCCCACGTCGGACCCAGTACTTC
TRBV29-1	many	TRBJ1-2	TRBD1	CSGRTGTGVGYTF	TGCAGCGGCCGAACCGGGACAGGGGTCGGCTACACCTTC
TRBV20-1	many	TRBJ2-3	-	CSARDLYGQVGDTQYF	TGCAGTGCTAGAGATCTCTACGGCCAGGTGGGAGATACGCAGTATTTT
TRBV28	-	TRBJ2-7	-	CASSLTQKGYEQYF	TGTGCCAGCAGTTTAACCCAAAAGGGGTACGAGCAGTACTTC
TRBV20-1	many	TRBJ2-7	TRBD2	CSAPGLAGNRDEQYF	TGCAGTGCTCCTGGACTAGCGGGAAATAGGGACGAGCAGTACTTC
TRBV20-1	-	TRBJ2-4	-	CSALQGREVKNIQYF	TGCAGTGCCCTCCAGGGGAGAGAGGTCAAAAACATTCAGTACTTC
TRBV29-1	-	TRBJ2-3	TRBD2	CSVEVLAGSTDTQYF	TGCAGCGTTGAAGTCCTAGCGGGGAGCACAGATACGCAGTATTTT
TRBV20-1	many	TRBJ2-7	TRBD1	CSARGTRDRPYEQYF	TGCAGTGCTAGAGGGACCCGGGACAGACCCTACGAGCAGTACTTC
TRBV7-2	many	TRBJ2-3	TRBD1	CASSLLGTGTDTQYF	TGTGCCAGCAGCTTATTGGGGACAGGCACAGATACGCAGTATTTT
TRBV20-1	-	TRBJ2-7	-	CSARVGTGRSYEQYF	TGCAGTGCTAGAGTGGGAACAGGGAGGTCCTACGAGCAGTACTTC
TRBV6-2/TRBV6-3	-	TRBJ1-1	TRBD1	CASRDRRNTEAFF	TGTGCCAGCAGGGACAGGAGGAACACTGAAGCTTTCTTT
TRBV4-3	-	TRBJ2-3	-	CASSQVSGRGTDTQYF	TGCGCCAGCAGCCAAGTTTCCGGGCGGGGCACAGATACGCAGTATTTT
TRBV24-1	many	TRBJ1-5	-	CATSDNRGNQPQHF	TGTGCCACCAGTGACAATAGGGGCAATCAGCCCCAGCATTTT
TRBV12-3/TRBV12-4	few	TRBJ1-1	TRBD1	CASSLALMGTGATAFF	TGTGCCAGCAGTTTAGCGCTAATGGGGACAGGGGCGACAGCTTTCTTT
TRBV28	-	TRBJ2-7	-	CASSLISPDEQYF	TGTGCCAGCAGTTTAATCTCCCCTGACGAGCAGTACTTC
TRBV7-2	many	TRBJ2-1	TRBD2	CASSLAAGGYNEQFF	TGTGCCAGCAGCTTAGCGGCGGGGGGTTACAATGAGCAGTTCTTC
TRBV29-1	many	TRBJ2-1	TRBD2	CSVTSGGVNEQFF	TGCAGCGTAACTAGCGGGGGAGTGAATGAGCAGTTCTTC
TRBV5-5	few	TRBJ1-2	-	CASSSTGPYGYTF	TGTGCCAGCAGCTCCACAGGGCCGTATGGCTACACCTTC
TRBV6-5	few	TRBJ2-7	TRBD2	CASSHGLAYEQYF	TGTGCCAGCAGTCACGGACTAGCCTACGAGCAGTACTTC
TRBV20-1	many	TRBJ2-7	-	CSGTAVYEQYF	TGCAGTGGGACAGCTGTCTACGAGCAGTACTTC
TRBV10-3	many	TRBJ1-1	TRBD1	CAISSGTGGTEAFF	TGTGCCATCAGTTCCGGGACAGGGGGCACTGAAGCTTTCTTT
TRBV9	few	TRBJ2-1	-	CASSASDTLYYNEQFF	TGTGCCAGCAGCGCAAGTGACACTCTTTATTACAATGAGCAGTTCTTC
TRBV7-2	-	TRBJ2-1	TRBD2	CASSARLAHSSYNEQFF	TGTGCCAGCAGCGCCCGACTAGCACACAGCTCCTACAATGAGCAGTTCTTC
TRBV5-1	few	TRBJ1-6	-	CASSEGGQQYNSPLHF	TGCGCCAGCAGCGAGGGTGGACAGCAGTATAATTCACCCCTCCACTTT
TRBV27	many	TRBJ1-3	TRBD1	CASSPRTGYSGNTIYF	TGTGCCAGCAGTCCAAGGACAGGATACTCTGGAAACACCATATATTTT
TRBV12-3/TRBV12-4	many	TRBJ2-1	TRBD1	CASSPRGPLYNEQFF	TGTGCCAGCAGTCCCAGGGGGCCATTGTACAATGAGCAGTTCTTC
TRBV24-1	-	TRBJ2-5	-	CATSDPPIETQYF	TGTGCCACCAGTGACCCCCCTATAGAGACCCAGTACTTC
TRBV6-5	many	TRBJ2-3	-	CASSYSIQGGTDTQYF	TGTGCCAGCAGTTACTCGATCCAGGGTGGGACAGATACGCAGTATTTT
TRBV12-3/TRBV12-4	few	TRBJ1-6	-	CASSSRSQGSPLHF	TGTGCCAGCAGTTCCCGGTCGCAGGGTTCACCCCTCCACTTT
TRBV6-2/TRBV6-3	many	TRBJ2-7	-	CASSYPRAGAPYEQYF	TGTGCCAGCAGTTACCCCAGGGCCGGGGCCCCCTACGAGCAGTACTTC
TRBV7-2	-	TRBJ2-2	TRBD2	CASSFSGRSRELFF	TGTGCCAGCAGCTTTAGCGGGAGGAGTCGGGAGCTGTTTTTT
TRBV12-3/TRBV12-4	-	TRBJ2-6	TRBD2	CASSTPGLAGTSGANVLTF	TGTGCCAGCAGCACTCCGGGACTAGCGGGAACTTCTGGGGCCAACGTCCTGACTTTC
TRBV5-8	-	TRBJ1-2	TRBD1	CASSSPGQGGSGYTF	TGTGCCAGCAGCTCCCCCGGACAGGGTGGAAGTGGCTACACCTTC